This T cell receptor beta chain emerged from a study of cytomegalovirus exposure and HLA in healthy donors. General study results and limits: Most TCR sequences were rare, but some public TCRs occurred in many donors. The authors later found TCR association rates varying by HLA locus, with DRB1 most and HLA-C fewest.

To note about this clone: The target antigen is unknown.

This CDR3 comprises 14 residues. V lost 7 bases, J lost 6 bases, and 16 bases lay in between. The germline V gene encodes CDR1 MNHNS and CDR2 SASEGT. 60 Vbeta and 13 Jbeta primers were used in PCR. The assay was immunoSEQ multiplex PCR, and TCRdb's table has in-frame clones only and misses some. Recorded for this sample: approximately 150,000 clones. The chain carries TRBV6-1 and TRBJ1-5, with D maybe TRBD1 (6 bases). The TCR originated in a male donor in good health and CMV-seronegative. The sample taken for sequencing was PBMCs. The CDR3 region has the DNA TGTGCCAGCACCCGGAAAGGGGGAAGTCAGCCCCAGCATTTT. It is translated as CASTRKGGSQPQHF.